The 14 T cell receptor beta chains below were found in one sample sequenced in a study of memory CD4+ T cells and cytomegalovirus serostatus. Single viable CD3+CD4+CD8-CD45RO+ cells were sorted as the memory CD4+ T cells. Generated by immunoSEQ multiplex PCR, the TCRdb table keeps only in-frame clones and is missing some. The sample includes approximately 41,000 clones, 76% of them seen just once. Sequenced sample: memory CD4+ T cells from blood. The receptors originated from an adult in good health and CMV-seronegative.

The CDR3 here is CASSLGGGSQYEQYF. CDR3 DNA sequence: TGTGCCAGCAGCTTAGGGGGCGGGAGCCAATACGAGCAGTACTTC. The chain is built from TRBV7-2 and TRBJ2-7; 7 bases line up with TRBD2. Germline trimming cut 1 base from V and 4 bases from J; bases unmatched to any gene: 7. The CDR3 is 15 amino acids. Germline V lookup: CDR1 SGHTA, CDR2 FQGNSA.

V gene TRBV28 combines with J gene TRBJ2-1; D not resolved. Germline V gene sequence: CDR1 MDHEN, CDR2 SYDVKM. V lost 5 bases to trimming and J lost 4 bases, with 24 bases between them. This CDR3 has 18 amino acids. This chain's CDR3 is CASSKSPSLPVQYNEQFF. CDR3 bases: TGTGCCAGCAGTAAGTCCCCCTCTCTACCCGTTCAATACAATGAGCAGTTCTTC.

The chain uses TRBV5-8 and TRBJ1-4; a weak D match, TRBD1 (6 bases). This CDR3 is 14 amino acids long. Trimming pared 5 bases from V and 8 bases from J, leaving 16 bases between. The germline V gene encodes CDR1 SGHTS and CDR2 YDEGEE. This CDR3 reads CASRLTGLGEKLFF. CDR3 DNA sequence: TGTGCCAGCAGATTAACAGGGTTGGGCGAAAAACTGTTTTTT.

J is TRBJ2-7 and V is TRBV15, with a tentative D call TRBD1 (5 bases). The CDR3 is 15 amino acids. Germline V gene sequence: CDR1 LNHNV, CDR2 YYDKDF (reference sequence). V dropped 1 base and J dropped 2 bases, with 12 bases sitting between them. DNA for the CDR3: TGTGCCACCAGCAGAGGGCTGGGGCATGCCTACGAGCAGTACTTC. Translation: CATSRGLGHAYEQYF. The variable domain in full, completed from reference TRBV15 and TRBJ2-7, reads DAMVIQNPRYQVTQFGKPVTLSCSQTLNHNVMYWYQQKSSQAPKLLFHYYDKDFNNEADTPDNFQSRRPNTSFCFLDIRSPGLGDTAMYLCATSRGLGHAYEQYFGPGTRLTVT.

This clone appeared a few times. This chain uses TRBV7-2 with TRBJ1-5, with 7 bases fitting TRBD1. CDR1 SGHTA and CDR2 FQGNSA come from the germline V gene. The CDR3 spans 14 residues. J was trimmed by 7 bases and V by 5 bases; bases with no gene match: 8. CDR3: CASSLRDSGQPQHF. In DNA, the CDR3 is TGTGCCAGCAGCCTACGGGACAGCGGACAGCCCCAGCATTTT.

This clone appeared once. The chain employs TRBV27 and TRBJ1-2; a possible D gene is TRBD1 (5 bases). Germline V gene data show CDR1 as MNHEY and CDR2 as SMNVEV (reference sequence). This CDR3 is 13 amino acids long. Trimming stripped 9 bases from V and 8 bases from J, with 19 bases between. The CDR3 nucleotides read TGTGCCAGTCAGTCAAATGGGGGAGAAGGCTACACCTTC. Protein product: CASQSNGGEGYTF.

The CDR3: CASTVTGAETQYF. CDR3 nucleotides: TGTGCCAGCACCGTGACAGGGGCAGAGACCCAGTACTTC. The V gene is TRBV5-6, the J gene TRBJ2-5; TRBD1 matches 8 bases. CDR1 and CDR2 (germline): SGHDT, YYEEEE. The ends lost 6 bases at V and 4 bases at J; junction bases unmatched: 5. The CDR3 totals 13 residues. The full variable domain, completed using reference TRBV5-6 and TRBJ2-5, is DAGVTQSPTHLIKTRGQQVTLRCSPKSGHDTVSWYQQALGQGPQFIFQYYEEEERQRGNFPDRFSGHQFPNYSSELNVNALLLGDSALYLCASTVTGAETQYFGPGTRLLVL.

This chain links TRBV5-4 with TRBJ2-1; TRBD2 aligns across 7 bases. V gave up 1 base and J gave up 5 bases; unmatched junction bases: 6. Per germline, CDR1 SGHNT and CDR2 YYREEE (reference sequence). The CDR3 extends over 15 amino acids. The CDR3 region has the DNA TGTGCCAGCAGCTTGCCGGGAGGACCCAACAATGAGCAGTTCTTC. Translated, it gives CASSLPGGPNNEQFF.

The V and J genes are TRBV29-1 and TRBJ2-7, with D unresolved. With 4 bases removed from V and 5 bases from J, the gap between germline ends came to 9 bases. Germline assignment: CDR1 SQVTM and CDR2 ANQGSEA. The CDR3 has 11 amino acids. Written as DNA, the CDR3 is TGCAGCGTTGGACGTGGGGACGAGCAGTACTTC. Residues: CSVGRGDEQYF.

This clone was counted only a few times. The rearrangement links TRBV28 to TRBJ1-5, with D possibly matching TRBD1 (5 bases). Trimming took off 7 bases at V and 7 bases at J, with 23 bases between the two ends. This CDR3 region has 16 residues. Germline-derived CDR1 and CDR2 are MDHEN and SYDVKM. The CDR3 sequence is CASIRAGGSDRQPQHF. CDR3 sequence (DNA): TGTGCCAGCATAAGGGCCGGGGGATCAGACAGACAGCCCCAGCATTTT.

This clone appeared once. The chain has TRBV29-1 and TRBJ2-3; TRBD2 aligns across 8 bases. Germline CDR1 reads SQVTM; CDR2 reads ANQGSEA. There are 14 residues in the CDR3. V shed 1 base and J 4 bases; nucleotides not matched to a gene: 4. CDR3 in amino acids: CSVEASGSADTQYF. The CDR3 DNA follows: TGCAGCGTTGAAGCCAGCGGGAGCGCAGATACGCAGTATTTT.

The chain joins TRBV5-4 to TRBJ2-2; D might be TRBD2 (5 bases). In germline, CDR1 is SGHNT, CDR2 YYREEE (reference sequence). The V end lost 2 bases, the J end lost 6 bases, and 8 bases lay between the germline ends. This CDR3 region has 13 residues. CDR3 protein: CASSFGGPGELFF. CDR3 nucleotides: TGTGCCAGCAGCTTCGGAGGTCCCGGGGAGCTGTTTTTT.

The chain has TRBV9 and TRBJ2-1; the D gene is possibly TRBD2 (5 bases). The germline gives CDR1 SGDLS, CDR2 YYNGEE. Trimming stripped 6 bases from V and 0 bases from J, with 16 bases between. The CDR3 loop spans 16 amino acids. The CDR3: CASIPGTGSSYNEQFF. The CDR3 region has the DNA TGTGCCAGCATCCCAGGAACGGGGTCCTCCTACAATGAGCAGTTCTTC. Looking up the rest from reference TRBV9 and TRBJ2-1 gives the full variable domain: DSGVTQTPKHLITATGQRVTLRCSPRSGDLSVYWYQQSLDQGLQFLIQYYNGEERAKGNILERFSAQQFPDLHSELNLSSLELGDSALYFCASIPGTGSSYNEQFFGPGTRLTVL.

As DNA, the CDR3 is TGTGCCAGCAGTGAATCGAACTACGAGCAGTACTTC. Translation gives CASSESNYEQYF. The chain employs TRBV6-1 and TRBJ2-7; no firm D call. This CDR3 is 12 amino acids long. Germline V gives CDR1 MNHNS, CDR2 SASEGT. Trimming stripped 2 bases from V and 3 bases from J, with 5 bases between.